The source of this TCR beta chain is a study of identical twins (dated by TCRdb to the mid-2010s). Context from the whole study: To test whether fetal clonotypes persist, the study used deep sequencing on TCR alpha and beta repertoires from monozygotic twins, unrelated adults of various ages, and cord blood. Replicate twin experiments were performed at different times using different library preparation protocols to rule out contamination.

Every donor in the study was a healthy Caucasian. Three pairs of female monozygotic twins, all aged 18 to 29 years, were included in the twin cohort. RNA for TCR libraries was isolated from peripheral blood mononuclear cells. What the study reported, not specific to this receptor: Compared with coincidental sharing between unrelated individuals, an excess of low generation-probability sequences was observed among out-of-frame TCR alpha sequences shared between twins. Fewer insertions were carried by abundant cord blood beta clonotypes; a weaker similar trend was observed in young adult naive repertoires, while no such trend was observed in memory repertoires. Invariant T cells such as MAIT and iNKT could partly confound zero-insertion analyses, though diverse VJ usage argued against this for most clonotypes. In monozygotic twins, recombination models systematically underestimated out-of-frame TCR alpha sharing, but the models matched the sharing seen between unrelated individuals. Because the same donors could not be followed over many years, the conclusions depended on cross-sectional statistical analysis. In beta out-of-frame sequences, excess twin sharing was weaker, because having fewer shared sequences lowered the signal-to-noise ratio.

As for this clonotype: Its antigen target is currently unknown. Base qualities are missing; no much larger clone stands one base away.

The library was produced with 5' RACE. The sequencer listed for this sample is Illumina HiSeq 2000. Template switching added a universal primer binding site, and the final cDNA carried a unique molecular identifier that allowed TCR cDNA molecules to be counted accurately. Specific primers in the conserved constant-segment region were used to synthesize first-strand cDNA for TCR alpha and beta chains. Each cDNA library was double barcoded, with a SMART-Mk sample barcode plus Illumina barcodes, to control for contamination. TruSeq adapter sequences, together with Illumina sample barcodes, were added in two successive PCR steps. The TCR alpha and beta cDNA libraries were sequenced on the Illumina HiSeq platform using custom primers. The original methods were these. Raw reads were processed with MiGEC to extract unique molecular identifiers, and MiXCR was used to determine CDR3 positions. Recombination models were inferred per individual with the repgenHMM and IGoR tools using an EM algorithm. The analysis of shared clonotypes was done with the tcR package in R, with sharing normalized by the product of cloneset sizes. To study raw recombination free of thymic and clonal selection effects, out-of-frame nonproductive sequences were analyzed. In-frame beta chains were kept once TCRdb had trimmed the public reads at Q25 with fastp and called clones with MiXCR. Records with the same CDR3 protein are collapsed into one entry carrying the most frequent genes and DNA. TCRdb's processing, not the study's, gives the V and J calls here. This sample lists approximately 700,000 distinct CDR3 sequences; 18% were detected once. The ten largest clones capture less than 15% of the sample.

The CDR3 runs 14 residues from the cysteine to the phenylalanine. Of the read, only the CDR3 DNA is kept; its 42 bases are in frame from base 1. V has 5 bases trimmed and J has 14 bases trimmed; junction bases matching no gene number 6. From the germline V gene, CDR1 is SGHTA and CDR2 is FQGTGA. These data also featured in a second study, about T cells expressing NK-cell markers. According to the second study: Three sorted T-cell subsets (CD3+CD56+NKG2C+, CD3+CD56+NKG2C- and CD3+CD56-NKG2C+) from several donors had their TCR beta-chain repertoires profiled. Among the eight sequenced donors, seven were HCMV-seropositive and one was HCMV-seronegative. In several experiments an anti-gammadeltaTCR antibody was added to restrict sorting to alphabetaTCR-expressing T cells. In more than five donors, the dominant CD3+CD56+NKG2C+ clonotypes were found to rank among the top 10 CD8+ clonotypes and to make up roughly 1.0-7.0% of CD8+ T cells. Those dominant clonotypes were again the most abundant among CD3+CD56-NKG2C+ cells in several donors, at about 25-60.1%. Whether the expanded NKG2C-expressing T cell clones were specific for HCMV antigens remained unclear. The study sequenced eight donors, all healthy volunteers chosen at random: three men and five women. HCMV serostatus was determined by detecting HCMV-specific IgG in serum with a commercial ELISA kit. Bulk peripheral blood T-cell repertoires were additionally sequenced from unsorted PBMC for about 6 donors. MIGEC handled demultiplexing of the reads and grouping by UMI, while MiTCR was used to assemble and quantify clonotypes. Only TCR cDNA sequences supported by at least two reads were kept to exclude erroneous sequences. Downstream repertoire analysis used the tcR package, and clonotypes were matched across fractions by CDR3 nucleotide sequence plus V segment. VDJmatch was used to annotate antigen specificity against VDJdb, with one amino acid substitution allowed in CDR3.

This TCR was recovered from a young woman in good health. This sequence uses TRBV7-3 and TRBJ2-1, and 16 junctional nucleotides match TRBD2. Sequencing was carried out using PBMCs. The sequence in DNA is TGTGCCAGCAGCCCCGGGACTAGCGGGGGGGCTGAGTTCTTC. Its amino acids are CASSPGTSGGAEFF.